The present T cell receptor (beta chain) was sequenced within a study of blood T cell repertoires in COVID-19. Study details: COVID-19 samples collected from the United States, Italy and Spain covered acute and convalescent phases.

Germline V CDR1 and CDR2: SGDLS, YYNGEE. The CDR3 consists of 13 residues. V lost 3 bases, J lost 6 bases, and 12 bases lay in between. The data were produced by immunoSEQ multiplex PCR, yet TCRdb's version contains in-frame clones alone and is incomplete. The sample contains tens of thousands of clones, roughly nine tenths of which appear only once. This receptor was identified in a man aged 60 to 75 with acute or convalescent COVID-19. Sequencing was carried out using peripheral blood. This chain uses TRBV9 with TRBJ1-1; D perhaps matches TRBD1 (6 bases). In nucleotides, the CDR3 is TGTGCCAGCAGCGACTCAGGGGTTTCTGAAGCTTTCTTT. Its translation is CASSDSGVSEAFF.